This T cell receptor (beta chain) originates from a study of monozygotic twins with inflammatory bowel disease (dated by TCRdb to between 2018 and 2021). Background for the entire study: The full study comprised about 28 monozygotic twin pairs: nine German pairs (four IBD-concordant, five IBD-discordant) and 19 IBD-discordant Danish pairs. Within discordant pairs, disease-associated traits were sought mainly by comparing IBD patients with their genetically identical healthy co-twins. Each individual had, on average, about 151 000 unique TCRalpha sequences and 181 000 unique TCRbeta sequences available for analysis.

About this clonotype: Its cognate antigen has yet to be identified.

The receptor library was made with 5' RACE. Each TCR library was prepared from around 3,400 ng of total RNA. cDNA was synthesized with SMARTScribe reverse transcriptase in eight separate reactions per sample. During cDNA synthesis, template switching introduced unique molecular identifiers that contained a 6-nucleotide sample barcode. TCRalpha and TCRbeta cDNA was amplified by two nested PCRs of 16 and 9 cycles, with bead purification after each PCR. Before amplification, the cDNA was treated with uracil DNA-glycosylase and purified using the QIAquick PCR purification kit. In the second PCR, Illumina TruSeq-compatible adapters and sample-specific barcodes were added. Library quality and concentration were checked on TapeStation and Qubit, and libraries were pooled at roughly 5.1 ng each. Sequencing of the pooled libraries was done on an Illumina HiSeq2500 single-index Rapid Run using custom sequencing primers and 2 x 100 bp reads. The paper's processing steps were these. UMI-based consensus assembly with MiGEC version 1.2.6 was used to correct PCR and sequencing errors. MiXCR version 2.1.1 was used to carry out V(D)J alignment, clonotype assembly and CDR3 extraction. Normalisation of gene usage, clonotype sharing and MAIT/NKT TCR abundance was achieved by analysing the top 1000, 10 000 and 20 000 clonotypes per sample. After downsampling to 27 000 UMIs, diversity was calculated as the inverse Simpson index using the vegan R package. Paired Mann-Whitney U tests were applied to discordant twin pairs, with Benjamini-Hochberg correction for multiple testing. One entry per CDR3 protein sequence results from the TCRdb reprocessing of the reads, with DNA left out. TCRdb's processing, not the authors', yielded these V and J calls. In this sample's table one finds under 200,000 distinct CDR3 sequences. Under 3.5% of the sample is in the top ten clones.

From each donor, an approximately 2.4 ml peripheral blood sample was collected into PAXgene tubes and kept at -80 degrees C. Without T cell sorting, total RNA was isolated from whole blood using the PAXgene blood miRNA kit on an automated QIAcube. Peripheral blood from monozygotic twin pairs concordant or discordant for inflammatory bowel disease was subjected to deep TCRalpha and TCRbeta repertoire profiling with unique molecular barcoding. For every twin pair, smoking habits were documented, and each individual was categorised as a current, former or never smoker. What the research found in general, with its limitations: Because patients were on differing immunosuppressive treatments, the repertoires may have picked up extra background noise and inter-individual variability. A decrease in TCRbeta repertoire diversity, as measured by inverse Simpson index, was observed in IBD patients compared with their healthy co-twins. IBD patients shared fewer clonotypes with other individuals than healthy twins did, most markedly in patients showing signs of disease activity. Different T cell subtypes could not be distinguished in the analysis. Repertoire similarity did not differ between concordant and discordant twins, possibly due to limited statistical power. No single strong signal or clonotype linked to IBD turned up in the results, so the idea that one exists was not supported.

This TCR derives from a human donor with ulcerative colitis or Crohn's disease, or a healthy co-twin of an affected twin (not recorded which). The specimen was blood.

The CDR3 region reads CASSPRPGGAPETQYF. The chain uses TRBV6-1 and TRBJ2-5; TCRdb picks TRBD1, but there is no DNA to check that call. From the germline V gene, CDR1 is MNHNS and CDR2 is SASEGT. The CDR3, from cysteine to phenylalanine, totals 16 residues. The DNA sequence is not available.